The 26 T cell receptor beta chains below come from one sample, sequenced in a study of tumor-infiltrating lymphocytes in primary liver carcinoma. Starting from roughly 0.5 ug of total RNA, TCR beta cDNA was produced with a primer in the constant region. Libraries covering TCR beta were generated through three nested multiplex PCR rounds (using a slightly modified ARM-PCR). Rounds one and two of PCR, each of about 10 cycles, were primed with TRBV1-TRBV30 forward primers and a C-beta reverse primer. TCRdb re-derived calls from the multiplex PCR reads in MiXCR, one entry per CDR3 protein. The sample contains 250,000 to 350,000 distinct CDR3 sequences, almost 60% of which appear only once. It was unsorted whole blood that yielded blood RNA, and germline DNA was also extracted. Sequencing was done on a sample of peripheral blood. The receptors originated from a woman in her 30s with primary liver carcinoma and hepatitis B virus infection.

On this clonotype: It may be a read error: a sequence one base away is much more abundant. The chain has TRBV4-1 and TRBJ1-5; D unclear. Between the trimmed V and J ends, which lost 4 bases and 7 bases, there was a span of 11 bases. In germline, CDR1 is MGHRA, CDR2 YSYEKL. The CDR3 extends over 13 amino acids. DNA for the CDR3: TGCGCCAGCAGCCCCGGGAGTCACCAGCCCCAGCATTTT. Amino acid sequence: CASSPGSHQPQHF.

This clonotype has at least ten counts. The chain joins TRBV6-2 or TRBV6-3 to TRBJ2-1; possible D gene TRBD2, 6 bases. V was cut by 6 bases and J by 6 bases, with 9 bases left in between. Germline-derived CDR1 and CDR2 are MNHEY and SVGEGT. The CDR3 contains 12 residues. Here the CDR3 reads CASRDYRNEQFF. In DNA, the CDR3 is TGTGCCAGCAGGGACTACCGCAATGAGCAGTTCTTC.

The table lists this clonotype with a count of one. This may be a read error: a much more frequent sequence differs by one nucleotide. Because the CDR3 is missing its conserved closing phenylalanine or tryptophan, this is likely a read error. This chain uses TRBV6-5 with TRBJ1-3, with D uncertain. The length of the CDR3 is 13 residues. CDR1 is MNHEY and CDR2 is SVGAGI in the germline V gene. The V end lost 6 bases, the J end lost 9 bases, and 15 bases lay between the germline ends. The CDR3 coding sequence is TGTGCCAGCAGGTCAAGATCTATTTCCACCATATATTAT. Protein: CASRSRSISTIYY.

As to this clonotype: The germline gene is not matched at one end of the junction; a read error may be the cause. The chain has TRBV11-1 and TRBJ2-7, with D possibly matching TRBD1 (6 bases). This CDR3 comprises 14 residues. Germline CDR1 is SGHAT and CDR2 is FQDESV (reference sequence). The CDR3 reads CAGSAQGSTYEQYF. Written as DNA, the CDR3 is TGTGCCGGCAGCGCACAGGGTTCTACATACGAGCAGTACTTC.

Comments on this clonotype: The junction and the germline gene differ at one end; a read error may be behind it. The CDR3 region has the DNA TGTGCCAGCAACCAAGGGAGGACGAATAGCGGGAGAGGAGAGACCCAGTACTTC. Translation gives CASNQGRTNSGRGETQYF. This rearrangement joins TRBV4-2 to TRBJ2-5, with TRBD2 matching over 9 bases. The CDR3 has 18 residues. Germline V gene lookup returns CDR1 LGHNA and CDR2 YNFKEQ.

The V and J genes are TRBV5-1 and TRBJ2-5; perhaps TRBD2 as D (6 bases). Germline-derived CDR1 and CDR2 are SGHRS and YFSETQ. This CDR3 is 16 amino acids long. Trimming pared 5 bases from V and 9 bases from J, leaving 26 bases between. The CDR3 region has the DNA TGCGCCAGCAGTGGAAAGGCAGGGCGCTCCAGGGAGGCCCAGTACTTC. Translating gives CASSGKAGRSREAQYF.

Comments on this clonotype: One end of the junction fails to match germline, which may point to a read error. The chain joins TRBV5-5 to TRBJ2-7, with D possibly called TRBD1 or TRBD2 (5 bases each). The CDR3 runs 13 residues. CDR1 is SGHKS, CDR2 YYEKEE, per germline (reference sequence). DNA of the CDR3: TGTACCAGCGGCTTAGTTACAGGATACGAGCAGTACTTC. This translates into CTSGLVTGYEQYF.

There are a few counts of this clonotype. A much larger clone differs from this one at a single base, so this may be a read error. The chain is built from TRBV29-1 and TRBJ2-7; D is uncertain. In germline, CDR1 is SQVTM, CDR2 ANQGSEA. V lost 7 bases to trimming and J lost 9 bases, with 16 bases between them. The length of the CDR3 is 11 residues. CDR3 protein: CSASVGNGQYF. DNA for the CDR3: TGCAGCGCCTCGGTGGGGAACGGGCAGTACTTC.

Comments on this clonotype: Possible read error: a much larger clone is one base away. The genes are TRBV6-2 or TRBV6-3 and TRBJ2-3; D remains ambiguous. The germline CDR1 and CDR2 sequences are MNHEY and SVGEGT. The CDR3 totals 14 residues. CDR3 sequence: CANSYPRKTDTQYF. The CDR3 coding sequence is TGTGCCAACAGTTACCCTAGGAAGACAGATACGCAGTATTTT.

This clonotype was seen a handful of times. The rearrangement uses TRBV5-4 and TRBJ2-7; 7 bases align to TRBD2. Trimming at V came to 2 bases and at J to 6 bases, leaving 11 bases not matched to a gene. CDR3 size: 15 residues. Germline-derived CDR1 and CDR2 are SGHNT and YYREEE (reference sequence). The CDR3 is CASSFPGREGREQYF. As DNA, the CDR3 is TGTGCCAGCAGCTTTCCGGGGAGGGAGGGGCGCGAGCAGTACTTC. Based on the CDR3 plus reference TRBV5-4 and TRBJ2-7, the full variable domain is ETGVTQSPTHLIKTRGQQVTLRCSSQSGHNTVSWYQQALGQGPQFIFQYYREEENGRGNFPPRFSGLQFPNYSSELNVNALELDDSALYLCASSFPGREGREQYFGPGTRLTVT.

The chain recombines TRBV24-1 with TRBJ1-1; D is unresolved. Germline V lookup: CDR1 KGHDR, CDR2 SFDVKD. CDR3 length: 12 amino acids. V gave up 1 base and J gave up 8 bases, with 7 bases separating them. As DNA, the CDR3 is TGTGCCACCAGTGATTTCGGCCGAGAAGCTTTCTTT. Protein: CATSDFGREAFF.

This chain connects TRBV5-5 to TRBJ1-5; D is unclear. The V gene lost 1 base and the J gene lost 3 bases, with 11 bases spanning the gap. Germline V gene sequence: CDR1 SGHKS, CDR2 YYEKEE (reference sequence). The CDR3 has 15 residues. CDR3 DNA: TGTGCCAGCAGCTTGTTCAATGGCCCCAATCAGCCCCAGCATTTT. Protein product: CASSLFNGPNQPQHF. Filled out from reference TRBV5-5 and TRBJ1-5, the complete variable domain reads DAGVTQSPTHLIKTRGQQVTLRCSPISGHKSVSWYQQVLGQGPQFIFQYYEKEERGRGNFPDRFSARQFPNYSSELNVNALLLGDSALYLCASSLFNGPNQPQHFGDGTRLSIL.

This chain links TRBV11-3 with TRBJ2-1, with TRBD2 matching 9 bases. V shed 4 bases and J 7 bases; nucleotides not matched to a gene: 17. The CDR3 extends over 18 amino acids. Germline V gene data show CDR1 as SGHNT and CDR2 as YENEEA. The CDR3 DNA sequence: TGTGCCAGCAGCTCTTCATCCGATCGGAGCGGGAGGATTAATGAGCAGTTCTTC. It is translated as CASSSSSDRSGRINEQFF.

In this sample, this clonotype turned up once. The chain employs TRBV19 and TRBJ1-2; D perhaps matches TRBD1 (6 bases). V was cut by 5 bases and J by 3 bases, with 16 bases left in between. The CDR3 sequence is 15 residues long. Germline-derived CDR1 and CDR2 are LNHDA and SQIVND (reference sequence). CDR3 region: CASSPDRTPYYGYTF. The CDR3 region has the DNA TGTGCCAGTAGTCCAGACAGGACCCCGTACTATGGCTACACCTTC.

This clonotype was counted a few times. The chain combines TRBV6-2 or TRBV6-3 with TRBJ2-1; D unresolved. V gave up 8 bases and J gave up 2 bases, with 16 bases separating them. The CDR3 loop spans 15 amino acids. Germline V CDR1 and CDR2: MNHEY, SVGEGT. The CDR3, as DNA: TGTGCCAGCGAAAGTGGGCGGCCAGCCTACAATGAGCAGTTCTTC. Protein sequence: CASESGRPAYNEQFF.

This clonotype was counted at least ten times. This may be a read error, as it is one base from a much larger clone. This rearrangement joins TRBV11-1 to TRBJ2-7; 9 bases map to TRBD2. The germline CDR1 and CDR2 sequences are SGHAT and FQDESV (reference sequence). This CDR3 has 15 residues. The V and J ends lost 4 bases and 3 bases, in that order; junction bases with no gene match: 7. DNA of the CDR3: TGTGCCAGCAGCTACGGCGGGAGGGCCCTCTACGAGCAGTACTTC. This translates into CASSYGGRALYEQYF.

This clonotype appeared many times. This chain uses TRBV12-3 or TRBV12-4 with TRBJ2-2; 9 nucleotides match TRBD1. V was pared by 5 bases and J by 3 bases, with 7 bases of the junction left unmatched. The CDR3 is 16 residues long. The DNA for the CDR3 is TGTGCCAGCAGTCCCCCCGGGACAGGGCACACCGGGGAGCTGTTTTTT. Its translation: CASSPPGTGHTGELFF.

The chain uses TRBV4-3 and TRBJ1-4, with 10 bases fitting TRBD1. This CDR3 has 15 residues. J gave up 4 bases and V 6 bases, and 5 bases lay outside the gene matches. CDR1 LGHNA and CDR2 YSLEER come from the germline V gene. CDR3 DNA sequence: TGCGCCAGCAGGCAGGGGGACAGGGGTAATGAAAAACTGTTTTTT. This translates into CASRQGDRGNEKLFF.

As concerns this clonotype: The conserved phenylalanine or tryptophan is not found at the CDR3 terminus, so this likely reflects a read error. The rearrangement joins TRBV11-2 to TRBJ2-2; no definite D call. The CDR3 is made up of 16 amino acids. Germline loops: CDR1 SGHAT, CDR2 FQNNGV. The CDR3 DNA reads TGTGCCAGTAGCTTAGGTCCCGCACTTGACACCGGGGAGCTGTTTCTT. It specifies CASSLGPALDTGELFL.

This clonotype was picked up many times. The genes are TRBV6-1 and TRBJ1-1, with D tentatively TRBD1 (5 bases). Per germline, CDR1 MNHNS and CDR2 SASEGT. V was shortened by 2 bases and J by 8 bases, with 12 bases between the two germline ends. CDR3 size: 13 residues. The CDR3 nucleotides are TGTGCCAGCAGTGAACGTAGGCAGGGCGAAGCTTTCTTT. Translation gives CASSERRQGEAFF.

The chain recombines TRBV5-5 with TRBJ2-5; D call uncertain. The CDR3 is 12 amino acids. Germline V gives CDR1 SGHKS, CDR2 YYEKEE (reference sequence). V was trimmed by 4 bases and J by 5 bases, leaving 9 bases between them. CDR3 DNA: TGTGCCAGCAGCGGGGTCGGGGAGACCCAGTACTTC. Amino acid sequence: CASSGVGETQYF.

A note on this clonotype: One junction end does not reproduce the germline sequence, and a read error may be involved. The CDR3 region is CASSSGSAGNQPLHF. CDR3 sequence (DNA): TGTGCCAGCAGTTCGGGGTCGGCAGGGAATCAGCCCCTGCATTTT. The chain is built from TRBV12-3 or TRBV12-4 and TRBJ1-5; tentatively, D is TRBD1 (5 bases). This CDR3 region has 15 residues.

This clonotype has more than one count but fewer than ten. The rearrangement uses TRBV6-2 or TRBV6-3 and TRBJ2-1; possibly TRBD2 for D (6 bases). CDR3 length: 15 residues. The V end was cut by 4 bases, the J end by 3 bases, with 13 bases between. From germline, CDR1 is MNHEY and CDR2 SVGEGT. CDR3 sequence (DNA): TGTGCCAGCAGTTCGGGACTTTTGAACTACAATGAGCAGTTCTTC. It specifies CASSSGLLNYNEQFF.

Notes on this clonotype: This likely comes from a read error, as the CDR3 has no conserved phenylalanine or tryptophan at its end. It is unclear where the CDR3 begins or ends on the DNA, so no DNA is shown, and the CDR3 is as TCRdb lists it. The chain uses TRBV5-1 and TRBJ2-1; the tabulated D call, TRBD1, remains unverified against the DNA. CDR1 SGHRS and CDR2 YFSETQ come from the germline V gene. Inclusive of both ends, the CDR3 amounts to 11 amino acids. The CDR3 region is CASAPRDGGFL.

On this clonotype itself: This may be a read error: a much more frequent sequence differs by one nucleotide. The chain couples TRBV6-1 to TRBJ2-2; 7 bases are shared with TRBD2. After removal of 5 bases from V and 3 bases from J, the junction contained 3 bases not matched to a gene. This CDR3 comprises 14 residues. Germline values: CDR1 MNHNS, CDR2 SASEGT. CDR3 DNA sequence: TGTGCCAGCAGTACGACTAGCTACACCGGGGAGCTGTTTTTT. Translation gives CASSTTSYTGELFF.

Written as DNA, the CDR3 is TGTGCCAGCAGTTCTGCGGGAGGGATTTCCTACGAGCAGTACTTC. It encodes CASSSAGGISYEQYF. The chain carries TRBV6-2 or TRBV6-3 and TRBJ2-7; the match to TRBD2 covers 9 bases. CDR3 length: 15 residues. Germline CDR1 reads MNHEY; CDR2 reads SVGEGT. J was trimmed by 1 base and V by 4 bases; bases with no gene match: 5.